Detailed here is one T cell receptor beta chain. The antigen is not known. This sample stems from a study of beta chain features in type 1 diabetes. Study results and limitations: Shortening that was moderate but significant affected the TCRB CDR3s of Type 1 diabetes patients in all four CD4+ subsets.

CDR1 is MDHEN, CDR2 SYDVKM, per germline. The CDR3 extends over 9 amino acids. V was cut by 10 bases and J by 5 bases, with 3 bases left in between. TCRB transcripts that were expressed got sequenced, as all of the isolated RNA had been reverse transcribed. Libraries were prepared by immunoSEQ multiplex PCR; TCRdb keeps only in-frame clonotypes and omits some of them. The profile shows around 160,000 clones, roughly 65% of them singletons. This receptor was identified in a man aged 25-45 years with type 1 diabetes. The genes are TRBV28 and TRBJ2-1; D unresolved. The source material was naive CD4+ T cells from blood. In DNA form, the CDR3 reads TGTGCCAATCACAATGAGCAGTTCTTC. It encodes CANHNEQFF.